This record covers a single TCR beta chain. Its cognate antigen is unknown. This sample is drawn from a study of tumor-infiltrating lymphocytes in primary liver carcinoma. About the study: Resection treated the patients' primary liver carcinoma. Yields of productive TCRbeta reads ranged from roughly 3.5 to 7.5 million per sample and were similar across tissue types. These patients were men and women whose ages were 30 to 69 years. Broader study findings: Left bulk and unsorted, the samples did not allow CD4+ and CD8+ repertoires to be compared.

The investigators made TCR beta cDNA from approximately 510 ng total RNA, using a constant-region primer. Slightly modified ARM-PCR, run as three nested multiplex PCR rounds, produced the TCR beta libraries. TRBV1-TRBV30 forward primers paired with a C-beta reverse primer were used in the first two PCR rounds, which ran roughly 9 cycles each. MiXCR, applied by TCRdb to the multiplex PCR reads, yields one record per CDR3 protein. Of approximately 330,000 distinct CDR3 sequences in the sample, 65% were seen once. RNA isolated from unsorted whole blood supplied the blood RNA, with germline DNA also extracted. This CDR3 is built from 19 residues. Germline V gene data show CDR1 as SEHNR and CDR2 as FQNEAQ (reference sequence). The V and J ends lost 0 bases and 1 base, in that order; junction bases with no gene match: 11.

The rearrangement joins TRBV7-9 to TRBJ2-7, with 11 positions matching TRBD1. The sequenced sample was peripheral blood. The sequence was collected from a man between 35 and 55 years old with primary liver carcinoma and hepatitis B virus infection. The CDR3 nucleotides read TGTGCCAGCAGCTTAGCACCCGGGACAGGGGGGTTCAGGTCCTACGAGCAGTACTTC. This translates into CASSLAPGTGGFRSYEQYF.